Below are 18 T cell receptor beta chains sequenced from a single sample in a study of blood T cell repertoires in COVID-19 (dated by TCRdb to the early 2020s). Libraries were made using the immunoSEQ multiplex PCR assay. TCRdb re-hosts the immuneACCESS table, in-frame sequences only. Its copies lack some clones; in the studies checked, an unresolved V gene accounts for under half of them, and the cause for the rest is not known. The sample table holds 100,000 to 150,000 clones, of which around nine tenths were seen once. The ten largest clonotypes hold 10% to 12% of the sample. Material for sequencing was peripheral blood. Every receptor here comes from a woman aged 70-85 years with COVID-19, enrolled during active disease.

The genes are TRBV11-2 and TRBJ2-7; tentative D call: TRBD2 (7 bases). The germline V gene encodes CDR1 SGHAT and CDR2 FQNNGV. This CDR3 has 15 residues. Trimming shortened V by 2 bases and J by 0 bases, and 11 bases separated the two germline ends. The CDR3 nucleotides are TGTGCCAGCAGCTTACTGGGGGGGCCCTCCTACGAGCAGTACTTC. Translation gives CASSLLGGPSYEQYF.

This chain uses TRBV30 with TRBJ2-2; 9 bases are a match to TRBD1. Germline V gene data show CDR1 as GTSNPN and CDR2 as SVGIG (reference sequence). This CDR3 is built from 15 residues. Trimming cost V 3 bases and J 5 bases; bases outside gene matches: 7. Here the CDR3 DNA reads TGTGCCTGGAGGTCAGGGACAGGGTATACCGGGGAGCTGTTTTTT. Translated: CAWRSGTGYTGELFF.

The chain combines TRBV19 with TRBJ2-1, with D possibly being TRBD1 (6 bases). The ends were cut back, 5 bases at V and 7 bases at J, with 15 bases in the middle. Germline V gene lookup returns CDR1 LNHDA and CDR2 SQIVND (reference sequence). This CDR3 has 14 residues. CDR3 in amino acids: CASSPETGWNEQFF. CDR3 nucleotide sequence: TGTGCCAGTAGTCCCGAGACAGGTTGGAATGAGCAGTTCTTC.

V and J are TRBV5-6 and TRBJ2-2, with D uncertain. V lost 1 base and J lost 3, with 7 bases in between. CDR1 SGHDT and CDR2 YYEEEE come from the germline V gene. This CDR3 has 14 amino acids. The CDR3 nucleotides read TGTGCCAGCAGCTTGTACCGAGACACCGGGGAGCTGTTTTTT. Translated: CASSLYRDTGELFF. The full variable domain, its missing parts supplied by reference TRBV5-6 and TRBJ2-2, is DAGVTQSPTHLIKTRGQQVTLRCSPKSGHDTVSWYQQALGQGPQFIFQYYEEEERQRGNFPDRFSGHQFPNYSSELNVNALLLGDSALYLCASSLYRDTGELFFGEGSRLTVL.

The chain recombines TRBV6-5 with TRBJ1-5; D perhaps matches TRBD1 (6 bases). V shed 6 bases and J shed 7 bases, with 16 bases lying between them. Germline V gives CDR1 MNHEY, CDR2 SVGAGI. This CDR3 region has 14 residues. CDR3 bases: TGTGCCAGCAGGTCTACAGGGTTTAGGCAGCCCCAGCATTTT. This encodes CASRSTGFRQPQHF.

V is TRBV29-1 and J is TRBJ2-3; a weak D match, TRBD2 (5 bases). Germline V gene data show CDR1 as SQVTM and CDR2 as ANQGSEA. With 1 base removed from V and 7 bases from J, the gap between germline ends came to 12 bases. This CDR3 is built from 13 residues. CDR3 residues: CSVEGPTGNTQYF. In DNA form, the CDR3 reads TGCAGCGTTGAAGGGCCAACGGGGAATACGCAGTATTTT.

The chain recombines TRBV28 with TRBJ2-7, with 9 positions matching TRBD1. Germline V gene lookup returns CDR1 MDHEN and CDR2 SYDVKM. With V trimmed by 6 bases and J by 2 bases, 8 bases remained unmatched. The CDR3 is 15 residues long. The DNA of the CDR3 is TGTGCCAGCAGATTAGGCGGGACAGGGCCCTACGAGCAGTACTTC. It encodes CASRLGGTGPYEQYF. The variable domain in full, completed from reference TRBV28 and TRBJ2-7, reads DVKVTQSSRYLVKRTGEKVFLECVQDMDHENMFWYRQDPGLGLRLIYFSYDVKMKEKGDIPEGYSVSREKKERFSLILESASTNQTSMYLCASRLGGTGPYEQYFGPGTRLTVT.

This chain joins TRBV30 and TRBJ1-1, with 8 bases identical to TRBD1. This CDR3 spans 12 amino acids. CDR1 and CDR2 (germline): GTSNPN, SVGIG (reference sequence). After removal of 8 bases from V and 3 bases from J, the junction contained 5 bases not matched to a gene. CDR3 in amino acids: CAAKQGDTEAFF. In DNA form, the CDR3 reads TGTGCCGCCAAACAGGGGGACACTGAAGCTTTCTTT.

This chain joins TRBV28 and TRBJ1-5, with D tentatively TRBD1 (5 bases). Trimming shortened V by 5 bases and J by 7 bases, and 15 bases separated the two germline ends. This CDR3 comprises 14 residues. Looked up from germline, CDR1 is MDHEN and CDR2 is SYDVKM. The CDR3 region has the DNA TGTGCCAGCAGTCCCCGGGGGGTTCGACAGCCCCAGCATTTT. As protein: CASSPRGVRQPQHF.

V usage is TRBV5-1 and J usage is TRBJ2-5; 8 bases line up with TRBD1. The germline gives CDR1 SGHRS, CDR2 YFSETQ. The CDR3 contains 15 residues. V shed 2 bases and J 0 bases; nucleotides not matched to a gene: 3. CDR3: CASSFGQGNQETQYF. The CDR3 coding sequence is TGCGCCAGCAGCTTTGGACAGGGAAACCAAGAGACCCAGTACTTC. The full variable domain, in which reference TRBV5-1 and TRBJ2-5 provide the parts outside the CDR3, is KAGVTQTPRYLIKTRGQQVTLSCSPISGHRSVSWYQQTPGQGLQFLFEYFSETQRNKGNFPGRFSGRQFSNSRSEMNVSTLELGDSALYLCASSFGQGNQETQYFGPGTRLLVL.

The V call is TRBV6-1, the J call TRBJ1-4; the D gene is possibly TRBD1 (6 bases). This CDR3 region has 15 residues. Germline lookup yields CDR1 MNHNS and CDR2 SASEGT. V dropped 3 bases and J dropped 5 bases, with 13 bases sitting between them. As DNA, the CDR3 is TGTGCCAGCAGTGAGGACAGTACGAGGAATGAAAAACTGTTTTTT. This gives the protein CASSEDSTRNEKLFF.

The V and J genes are TRBV19 and TRBJ2-5; 8 positions agree with TRBD2. CDR1 is LNHDA and CDR2 is SQIVND in the germline V gene (reference sequence). With V trimmed by 1 base and J by 4 bases, 2 bases remained unmatched. The CDR3 contains 14 residues. The CDR3 DNA reads as TGTGCCAGTAGTATAGGGACTAGCAGAGAGACCCAGTACTTC. Translated: CASSIGTSRETQYF.

This clone was detected only once. This chain joins TRBV6-2 or TRBV6-3 and TRBJ1-2; 7 bases match TRBD1. This CDR3 has 13 residues. Germline assignment: CDR1 MNHEY and CDR2 SVGEGT. Germline trimming cut 5 bases from V and 4 bases from J; bases unmatched to any gene: 4. CDR3: CASSTNRGYGYTF. As DNA, the CDR3 is TGTGCCAGCAGTACAAACAGGGGCTATGGCTACACCTTC.

For this clone: The sample carries other DNA sequences with the same CDR3. The chain combines TRBV6-6 with TRBJ2-7; maybe TRBD2 (5 bases). With 5 bases removed from V and 6 bases from J, the gap between germline ends came to 20 bases. CDR1 and CDR2 (germline): MNHNY, SVGAGI (reference sequence). This CDR3 has 15 residues. The CDR3 reads CASSRPGVQGPEQYF. The CDR3, as DNA: TGTGCCAGCAGTCGTCCCGGGGTACAAGGACCCGAGCAGTACTTC.

The chain combines TRBV5-8 with TRBJ1-5; a possible D gene is TRBD1 (6 bases). Germline V gives CDR1 SGHTS, CDR2 YDEGEE. The CDR3 has 15 amino acids. Trimming pared 1 base from V and 4 bases from J, leaving 12 bases between. The CDR3 loop is CASSLRGARNQPQHF. CDR3 bases: TGTGCCAGCAGCTTGCGGGGGGCTCGGAATCAGCCCCAGCATTTT.

This clone was seen only a few times. The rearrangement uses TRBV5-1 and TRBJ2-7; TRBD1 might be the D (6 bases). The V end lost 3 bases, the J end lost 2 bases, and 24 bases lay between the germline ends. This CDR3 has 18 amino acids. Germline CDR1 is SGHRS and CDR2 is YFSETQ. DNA for the CDR3: TGCGCCAGCAGCTCCTGGGGGCAGACACCCGACCAACCCTACGAGCAGTACTTC. It encodes CASSSWGQTPDQPYEQYF. Looking up the rest from reference TRBV5-1 and TRBJ2-7 gives the full variable domain: KAGVTQTPRYLIKTRGQQVTLSCSPISGHRSVSWYQQTPGQGLQFLFEYFSETQRNKGNFPGRFSGRQFSNSRSEMNVSTLELGDSALYLCASSSWGQTPDQPYEQYFGPGTRLTVT.

The V call is TRBV6-5, the J call TRBJ2-7; D is possibly TRBD2 (5 bases). Germline-derived CDR1 and CDR2 are MNHEY and SVGAGI. The CDR3 is 13 amino acids. Trimming took off 6 bases at V and 5 bases at J, with 14 bases between the two ends. The CDR3 spells CASRTTYSDEQYF. The CDR3 DNA reads as TGTGCCAGCAGGACTACTTACTCAGACGAGCAGTACTTC.

This chain uses TRBV9 with TRBJ2-7; 7 bases are shared with TRBD1. The germline V gene has CDR1 SGDLS and CDR2 YYNGEE. This CDR3 is 14 amino acids long. V gave up 0 bases and J gave up 3 bases; unmatched junction bases: 3. Here the CDR3 reads CASSVEGTVYEQYF. The CDR3 DNA reads as TGTGCCAGCAGCGTAGAGGGGACAGTCTACGAGCAGTACTTC. The complete variable domain, with remaining parts taken from reference TRBV9 and TRBJ2-7, reads DSGVTQTPKHLITATGQRVTLRCSPRSGDLSVYWYQQSLDQGLQFLIQYYNGEERAKGNILERFSAQQFPDLHSELNLSSLELGDSALYFCASSVEGTVYEQYFGPGTRLTVT.